This T cell receptor (beta chain) stems from a study of T-cell reconstitution after alpha-beta-depleted transplantation in children listed by TCRdb under 2016. The study in broad terms: Using TCR repertoire profiling, the study followed T-cell immune reconstitution in a quantitative way in children after TCRalphabeta/CD19-depleted allogeneic hematopoietic cell transplantation. General conclusions and limits of the study: The frequencies of hyperexpanded clones fell over the following months, and after one year, T-cell counts and TCRbeta diversity were mostly attributed to newly produced T cells. The high TCRbeta diversity at day 60 in some patients was ascribed to recipient T cells and intrathymic progenitors that had survived conditioning. Apparently early alphabetaT-cell count recovery about two months after transplant reportedly relied on only several hundred rapidly expanded clones derived from non-depleted graft cells.

This sample's treatment or condition label indicates: allogeneic hematopoietic cell transplantation with graft depleted of TCRalphabeta T cells and CD19 B cells. The children who served as transplant recipients had been given grafts of TCRalphabeta/CD19-depleted allogeneic hematopoietic cells. This clonotype has ten or more counts. Its binding antigen is unknown. No much larger clone is present one base from it, and per-base qualities are unavailable. Reading the germline V gene gives CDR1 LGHNA and CDR2 YSLEER. From the cysteine up to the phenylalanine, the CDR3 has a length of 15 residues. Solely the CDR3 DNA is kept, with 45 bases framed from the first base. The junction carries 8 bases between V and J, which are trimmed by 1 base and 1 base respectively. Libraries were built with PCR. These reads were obtained on an Illumina HiSeq 2500. TCR libraries were prepared with molecular barcoding, using unique molecular identifiers to normalize TCRbeta repertoire quantification. TCRdb redid the processing of the public reads, applying fastp at Q25 and MiXCR, and retained in-frame beta chains. Rows with one shared CDR3 protein collapse into an entry with the most common genes and DNA. The sample table holds approximately 500,000 distinct CDR3 sequences, of which about 11% were seen once. Jointly, the top ten make up approximately 2% of the sample.

The receptor chain draws on TRBV4-3 and TRBJ2-1, with a tentative D gene TRBD2 over 6 matching bases. The TCR was taken from a child aged 2 to 10 with inherited bone marrow failure, due to receive a stem cell transplant. Sequences were derived from PBMCs, sampled before TCRalphabeta/CD19-depleted stem cell transplant. CDR3 protein: CASSQGLVSYNEQFF. The nucleotides are TGCGCCAGCAGCCAAGGACTAGTATCCTACAATGAGCAGTTCTTC.